The clone carrying this T cell receptor beta chain was picked up many times. No antigen is known for it. This sample's TCRbeta library carried unique molecular identifier barcodes. MiXCR was run by TCRdb on the PCR reads, yielding one entry per CDR3 protein. The sample includes roughly 790,000 distinct CDR3 sequences, approximately 15% of them seen just once. This sample stems from a study of T-cell reconstitution after alpha-beta-depleted transplantation in children. Study conclusions and caveats: Several hundred graft clones that had expanded were reportedly the source of alpha-beta T cells about two months after transplant.

Germline lookup yields CDR1 MNHEY and CDR2 SMNVEV (reference sequence). V was pared by 0 bases and J by 5 bases, with 5 bases of the junction left unmatched. This CDR3 region has 15 residues. The TCR was taken from a male patient aged 5 to 17 who had a stem cell transplant for acute lymphoblastic leukemia, so the T cells may come from the graft donor. Specimen: PBMCs, mostly from graft donor cells, collected 360 days after TCRalphabeta/CD19-depleted stem cell transplant. The V call is TRBV27, the J call TRBJ2-5; TRBD2 aligns across 8 bases. Here the CDR3 reads CASSLSGQRGETQYF. CDR3 bases: TGTGCCAGCAGTTTATCCGGACAGCGGGGGGAGACCCAGTACTTC.